The subject of this entry is one T cell receptor beta chain. TCRdb derives one entry per CDR3 protein from the 5' RACE reads, leaving out DNA. Its table records over 200,000 distinct CDR3 sequences. This entry belongs to a study of T cells expressing NK-cell markers. This CDR3 region has 12 residues. Germline CDR1 ENHRY, CDR2 SYGVKD. The chain combines TRBV10-3 with TRBJ2-7. This receptor was obtained from a man younger than 30 in good health. Input material: blood T cells: a sorted CD56 or NKG2C T cell subset, CD4+ or CD8+ T cells, or bulk PBMC T cells (not recorded which). The CDR3 spells CATTGTTYEQYF.